The clone carrying this T cell receptor beta chain has a count of ten or more. Antigen unknown. This entry is derived from a study of T cells in Graves' hyperthyroidism and ophthalmopathy. The study, taken as a whole, reports: Among clonotypes expanded in thyroid above 0.001, most were also found in blood. It was a median roughly 6.5 months before onset that the model predicted ophthalmopathy.

Using RNA transcripts as the source, TCR beta CDR3 regions were amplified. HTBI primers were used for first-round RT-PCR of the TCR CDR3. MiXCR, run by TCRdb on the multiplex PCR reads, gives a single entry per CDR3 protein. The data show about 24,000 distinct CDR3 sequences, less than 65% seen once. Germline assignment: CDR1 DFQATT and CDR2 SNEGSKA (reference sequence). This CDR3 is built from 12 residues. Patients aged 18 to 65 had newly diagnosed hyperthyroidism that had lasted under 2 months. Sample collection date corresponds to first hyperthyroidism diagnosis, prior to any ophthalmopathy symptoms.

The source of this sequence is a woman in her thirties or forties with Graves' hyperthyroidism that later progressed to Graves' ophthalmopathy. Sequencing was done on a sample of blood. The chain uses TRBV20-1 and TRBJ2-1; TRBD2 might be the D (6 bases). The CDR3 region is CRGGTFEAEQFF. For the CDR3, the DNA is TGCAGGGGGGGTACTTTTGAGGCGGAGCAGTTCTTC.